Sequencing of this T cell receptor (beta chain) was carried out in a study of T-cell reconstitution after alpha-beta-depleted transplantation in children. General study results and limits: Newly produced T cells mostly provided counts and TCRbeta diversity after one year, as hyperexpanded clones declined. There were reportedly several hundred expanded graft clones from which alpha-beta T cells came about two months after transplant.

The TCRbeta library incorporated unique molecular identifiers. TCRdb used MiXCR to reprocess the PCR reads, holding one entry per CDR3 protein. The sample lists 90,000 to 100,000 distinct CDR3 sequences, roughly a quarter occurring once. Concerning this clonotype itself: Antigen: not known.

This CDR3 has 10 residues. The starting material was PBMCs, obtained before TCRalphabeta/CD19-depleted stem cell transplant. The gene calls are TRBV21-1 and TRBJ2-5; the table gives TRBD1 as D, unverified against the DNA. TRBV21-1 is a recognized pseudogene. The sequence was obtained from a boy under 10 years old with acute lymphoblastic leukemia, due to receive a stem cell transplant. This chain's CDR3 is CARPDPVEYF. CDR3 DNA sequence: TGTGCCAGGCCGGACCCTGTGGAGTACTTC.